This T cell receptor beta chain was found in a study of cytomegalovirus exposure and HLA in healthy donors. PCR employed 60 Vbeta and 13 Jbeta primers. Profiling relied on immunoSEQ multiplex PCR, and the TCRdb table lists in-frame clones only, not all of them. The sample comprises 60,000 to 85,000 clones, about 70% of which are singletons, and about 12% rests with the top ten. This CDR3 is 12 amino acids long. The junction had 4 bases not matched to a gene; V was cut back by 1 base and J by 15 bases. The germline CDR1 and CDR2 sequences are KGHSH and LQKENI. The table lists this clone with a count of one.

The chain joins TRBV18 to TRBJ2-1; 9 bases are a match to TRBD1. This TCR derives from a male donor in good health and CMV-seropositive. Sequencing input: PBMCs. The CDR3 region has the DNA TGTGCCAGCTCACCACTCGGGACAGGGATGTTCTTC. The encoded protein is CASSPLGTGMFF.